What follows describes a single TCR beta chain. Repertoires were generated with immunoSEQ multiplex PCR, while TCRdb's copy carries only in-frame clones and drops some. The repertoire includes under 200,000 clones, about 90% of them detected once, and roughly 7% sits in the top ten. Self-reported history from a screening survey and questionnaire set each donor's cohort. Donors of Cohort 3 who recovered were those that had two negative PCRs, clearance, or symptom resolution. The data originate from a study of blood T cell repertoires in COVID-19. Study-level information: Acute and convalescent COVID-19 samples came from the United States, Italy and Spain.

The V gene end was trimmed by 0 bases and the J gene end by 4 bases; junction bases not matched to a gene: 5. Germline V gene lookup returns CDR1 SGHRS and CDR2 YFSETQ. The CDR3 runs to 15 residues. The source is a woman aged 45-60 years who had recovered from COVID-19. The specimen sequenced was PBMCs or T cells enriched from blood (not recorded which). This chain connects TRBV5-1 to TRBJ1-2, with TRBD1 identical over 8 bases. The CDR3 DNA sequence: TGCGCCAGCAGCTTGGATGGACAGGGCATCTATGGCTACACCTTC. Its protein is CASSLDGQGIYGYTF.